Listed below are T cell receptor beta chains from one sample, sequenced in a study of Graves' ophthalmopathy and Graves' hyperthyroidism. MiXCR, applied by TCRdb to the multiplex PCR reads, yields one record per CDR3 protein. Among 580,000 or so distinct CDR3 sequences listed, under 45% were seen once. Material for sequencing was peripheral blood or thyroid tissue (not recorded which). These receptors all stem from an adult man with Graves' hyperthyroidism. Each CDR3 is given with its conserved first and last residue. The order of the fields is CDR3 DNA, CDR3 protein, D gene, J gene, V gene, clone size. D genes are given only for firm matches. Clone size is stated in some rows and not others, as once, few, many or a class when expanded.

cdr3_nt: TGTGCCAGCAGTTACTTTAAGGGGGCCTACGAGCAGTACTTC
cdr3_aa: CASSYFKGAYEQYF
d_call: -
j_call: TRBJ2-7
v_call: TRBV6-5
clone_size: many

cdr3_nt: TGCAGTGCTAGAGCACTAGCGGGTTTAGAGACCCAGTACTTC
cdr3_aa: CSARALAGLETQYF
d_call: TRBD2
j_call: TRBJ2-5
v_call: TRBV20-1
clone_size: many

cdr3_nt: TGTGCCAGCAGTTTGGGGATTGGCTGCACCTTC
cdr3_aa: CASSLGIGCTF
d_call: -
j_call: TRBJ1-2
v_call: TRBV12-3/TRBV12-4
clone_size: -

cdr3_nt: TGCGTCAGCTCAGAGGGATTCCTCAGGGGGCACGCTTCCTACGAGCAGTACTTC
cdr3_aa: CVSSEGFLRGHASYEQYF
d_call: TRBD1
j_call: TRBJ2-7
v_call: TRBV10-2
clone_size: -

cdr3_nt: TGTGCCAGCAGTGGGGACACACAAGAGACCCAGTACTTC
cdr3_aa: CASSGDTQETQYF
d_call: -
j_call: TRBJ2-5
v_call: TRBV2
clone_size: few

cdr3_nt: TGCAGTGTCACTAGCGGGGGTTCCTACGAGCAGTACTTC
cdr3_aa: CSVTSGGSYEQYF
d_call: TRBD2
j_call: TRBJ2-7
v_call: TRBV20-1
clone_size: many

cdr3_nt: TGTGCCACCAGTGACCCGACACCGGACACCGGGGAGCTGTTTTTT
cdr3_aa: CATSDPTPDTGELFF
d_call: -
j_call: TRBJ2-2
v_call: TRBV24-1
clone_size: many

cdr3_nt: TGTGCCAGCAGTCGACAGGGCAGTGAAAAACTGTTTTTT
cdr3_aa: CASSRQGSEKLFF
d_call: TRBD1
j_call: TRBJ1-4
v_call: TRBV7-2
clone_size: few

cdr3_nt: TGTGCCAGCACCGAGGCAGGCCGCGGAGAGACCCAGTACTTC
cdr3_aa: CASTEAGRGETQYF
d_call: -
j_call: TRBJ2-5
v_call: TRBV6-5
clone_size: few

cdr3_nt: TGTGCCAGCAGCCCTATCGGGGGTAGCGGAAACACCATATATTTT
cdr3_aa: CASSPIGGSGNTIYF
d_call: -
j_call: TRBJ1-3
v_call: TRBV7-4
clone_size: many

cdr3_nt: TGTGCCAGTAACTGGGACCGTAAACACAATCAGCCCCAGCATTTT
cdr3_aa: CASNWDRKHNQPQHF
d_call: -
j_call: TRBJ1-5
v_call: TRBV19
clone_size: few

cdr3_nt: TGTGCCAGCAGCTTAAGGCCGGGCTCCTACAATGAGCAGTTCTTC
cdr3_aa: CASSLRPGSYNEQFF
d_call: -
j_call: TRBJ2-1
v_call: TRBV7-8
clone_size: many

cdr3_nt: TGTGCCAGCAGTGGGGGGTACGACTCCTACAATGAGCAGTTCTTC
cdr3_aa: CASSGGYDSYNEQFF
d_call: -
j_call: TRBJ2-1
v_call: TRBV2
clone_size: -

cdr3_nt: TGTGCCAGCAGTGAAAGGACAGCTTCCTATGGCTACACCTTC
cdr3_aa: CASSERTASYGYTF
d_call: -
j_call: TRBJ1-2
v_call: TRBV6-1
clone_size: few

cdr3_nt: TGTGCCAGCAGTCGAGGACAGGGGTACGAGCAGTACTTC
cdr3_aa: CASSRGQGYEQYF
d_call: TRBD1
j_call: TRBJ2-7
v_call: TRBV3-1
clone_size: many

cdr3_nt: TGTGCCAGCAGCCAAGGAGGGACAGGGCGTGAAAAACTGTTTTTT
cdr3_aa: CASSQGGTGREKLFF
d_call: TRBD1
j_call: TRBJ1-4
v_call: TRBV3-1
clone_size: few

cdr3_nt: TGTGCCAGCAGCTGGGACAGGGGGGGCGGCACAGATACGCAGTATTTT
cdr3_aa: CASSWDRGGGTDTQYF
d_call: TRBD1
j_call: TRBJ2-3
v_call: TRBV2
clone_size: -

cdr3_nt: TGCAGCGTTGAAGATGGCAGCGCAGAGACCCAGTACTTC
cdr3_aa: CSVEDGSAETQYF
d_call: -
j_call: TRBJ2-5
v_call: TRBV29-1
clone_size: -

cdr3_nt: TGCAGTGCTAGAGATCCGGGAGGGTCCCACGAGCAGTACTTC
cdr3_aa: CSARDPGGSHEQYF
d_call: TRBD2
j_call: TRBJ2-7
v_call: TRBV20-1
clone_size: -

cdr3_nt: TGTGCCACCAGTGACCCGACAGGTGGTGGGGCCAACGTCCTGACTTTC
cdr3_aa: CATSDPTGGGANVLTF
d_call: -
j_call: TRBJ2-6
v_call: TRBV10-3
clone_size: -

cdr3_nt: TGTGCCAGCAGCTTATGGTCTAGCGGGAGTGGTATCCACGAGCAGTACTTC
cdr3_aa: CASSLWSSGSGIHEQYF
d_call: TRBD2
j_call: TRBJ2-7
v_call: TRBV7-2
clone_size: -

cdr3_nt: TGCAGTGCTAGAGATCCCGGGGGAAAAGAGACCCAGTACTTC
cdr3_aa: CSARDPGGKETQYF
d_call: -
j_call: TRBJ2-5
v_call: TRBV20-1
clone_size: -

cdr3_nt: TGTGCCAGCAAAGGAGTGGGCACTAACTATGGCTACACCTTC
cdr3_aa: CASKGVGTNYGYTF
d_call: -
j_call: TRBJ1-2
v_call: TRBV13
clone_size: many

cdr3_nt: TGCAGCGTTGACAGGTGGGAAGAGACCCAGTACTTC
cdr3_aa: CSVDRWEETQYF
d_call: -
j_call: TRBJ2-5
v_call: TRBV29-1
clone_size: medium-sized

cdr3_nt: TGCGCCAGCAGCTCACTAGCGGGAGTATACAATGAGCAGTACTTC
cdr3_aa: CASSSLAGVYNEQYF
d_call: TRBD2
j_call: TRBJ2-7
v_call: TRBV5-1
clone_size: -

cdr3_nt: TGCAGCGTAGTGACAGGGGGTTTGGGATCACCCCTCCACTTT
cdr3_aa: CSVVTGGLGSPLHF
d_call: TRBD1
j_call: TRBJ1-6
v_call: TRBV29-1
clone_size: many